These T cell receptor beta chains were read from a single sample in a study of sequential checkpoint blockade in melanoma. This table comes from immunoSEQ multiplex PCR, and its TCRdb copy is limited to in-frame clones, with some not included. The sample yields about 3,200 clones, about a fifth seen once. The sequenced sample was tumor tissue (inferred from file names), obtained from a patient given nivolumab and ipilimumab in sequence. The source of these receptors is a human donor with melanoma. Both conserved end residues are part of each CDR3. The order of the fields is V gene, J gene, clone size, D gene, CDR3 DNA, CDR3 protein. The D gene is left open where the match is weak. A clone size is listed for some rows: how often the clone was seen (once, few, many), or a class if it is expanded.

v_gene: TRBV28; j_gene: TRBJ2-5; abundance: few; d_gene: TRBD2; CDR3nt: TGTGCCTGCCAACCCGGGGGGACCGTGGAGACCCAGTACTTC; CDR3aa: CACQPGGTVETQYF
v_gene: TRBV28; j_gene: TRBJ1-2; abundance: .; d_gene: .; CDR3nt: TGTGCCAGCAGTTGGACAGATATTAACTATGGCTACACCTTC; CDR3aa: CASSWTDINYGYTF
v_gene: TRBV15; j_gene: TRBJ2-6; abundance: few; d_gene: .; CDR3nt: TGTGCCACCAGCAGAGAGATGGACTATGCCGTCTCTGGGGCCAACGTCCTGACTTTC; CDR3aa: CATSREMDYAVSGANVLTF
v_gene: TRBV19; j_gene: TRBJ2-3; abundance: .; d_gene: .; CDR3nt: TGTGCCAGTAGTATGGGGCCAGGGAGCACAGATACGCAGTATTTT; CDR3aa: CASSMGPGSTDTQYF
v_gene: TRBV6-8; j_gene: TRBJ1-1; abundance: medium-sized; d_gene: .; CDR3nt: TGTGCCATCAGTGTAACCGGTGGGCAGGGGAACACTGAAGCTTTCTTT; CDR3aa: CAISVTGGQGNTEAFF
v_gene: TRBV30; j_gene: TRBJ1-2; abundance: few; d_gene: .; CDR3nt: TGTGCCTGGAACCTCGACAGTTATGGCTACACCTTC; CDR3aa: CAWNLDSYGYTF
v_gene: TRBV28; j_gene: TRBJ1-2; abundance: medium-sized; d_gene: .; CDR3nt: TGTGCCAGCAGTAGGGGGTTAGCTAACTATGGCTACACCTTC; CDR3aa: CASSRGLANYGYTF
v_gene: TRBV6-8; j_gene: TRBJ1-3; abundance: .; d_gene: TRBD1; CDR3nt: TGTGCCAGCAGTCCACAGGGGCACTCTGGAAACACCATATATTTT; CDR3aa: CASSPQGHSGNTIYF
v_gene: TRBV11-3; j_gene: TRBJ2-2; abundance: many; d_gene: .; CDR3nt: TGTGCCAGCAGCGGACCGAGGGGGAACACCGGGGAGCTGTTTTTT; CDR3aa: CASSGPRGNTGELFF
v_gene: TRBV2; j_gene: TRBJ2-1; abundance: few; d_gene: .; CDR3nt: TGTGCCAGCAGTGAAGGAGGTTGGGAGCAGTTCTTC; CDR3aa: CASSEGGWEQFF
v_gene: TRBV9; j_gene: TRBJ2-7; abundance: few; d_gene: .; CDR3nt: TGTGCCAGCAGCCCCCGTCAGGGATCCTACGAGCAGTACTTC; CDR3aa: CASSPRQGSYEQYF
v_gene: TRBV28; j_gene: TRBJ1-5; abundance: .; d_gene: .; CDR3nt: TGTGCCAGCAGTCCTCCAAGGGGGCCCCAGCATTTT; CDR3aa: CASSPPRGPQHF
v_gene: TRBV5-1; j_gene: TRBJ2-2; abundance: .; d_gene: TRBD2; CDR3nt: TGCGCCAGCAGCTTAGCTAGCGGGGGCCGAAACACCGGGGAGCTGTTTTTT; CDR3aa: CASSLASGGRNTGELFF
v_gene: TRBV4-1; j_gene: TRBJ1-2; abundance: medium-sized; d_gene: .; CDR3nt: TGCGCCAGCAGCCAAGATCAGTTTACCGCTGGCTACACCTTC; CDR3aa: CASSQDQFTAGYTF
v_gene: TRBV29-1; j_gene: TRBJ1-1; abundance: few; d_gene: TRBD1; CDR3nt: TGCAGCGTTGACACCGGGACAGGGAACACTGAAGCTTTCTTT; CDR3aa: CSVDTGTGNTEAFF
v_gene: TRBV25-1; j_gene: TRBJ1-4; abundance: .; d_gene: .; CDR3nt: TGTGCCAGCAGGATCTCTCTCGGAAAACTGTTTTTT; CDR3aa: CASRISLGKLFF